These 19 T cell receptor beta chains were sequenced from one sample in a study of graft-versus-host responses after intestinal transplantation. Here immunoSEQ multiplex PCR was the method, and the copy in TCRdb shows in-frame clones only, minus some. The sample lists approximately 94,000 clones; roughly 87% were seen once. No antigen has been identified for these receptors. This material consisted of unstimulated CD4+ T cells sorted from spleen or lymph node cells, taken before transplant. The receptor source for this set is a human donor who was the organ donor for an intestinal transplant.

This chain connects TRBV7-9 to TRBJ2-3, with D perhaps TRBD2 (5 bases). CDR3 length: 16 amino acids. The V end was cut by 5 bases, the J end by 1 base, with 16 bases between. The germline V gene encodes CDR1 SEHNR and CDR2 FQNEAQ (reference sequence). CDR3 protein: CASSPSEVEGTDTQYF. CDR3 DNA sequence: TGTGCCAGCAGCCCCTCGGAGGTGGAAGGCACAGATACGCAGTATTTT.

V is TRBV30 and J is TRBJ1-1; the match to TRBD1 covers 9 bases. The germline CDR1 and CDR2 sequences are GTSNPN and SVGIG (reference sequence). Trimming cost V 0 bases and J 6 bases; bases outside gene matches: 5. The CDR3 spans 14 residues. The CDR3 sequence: CAWSVRQGVPEAFF. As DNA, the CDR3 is TGTGCCTGGAGTGTGAGACAGGGGGTACCTGAAGCTTTCTTT.

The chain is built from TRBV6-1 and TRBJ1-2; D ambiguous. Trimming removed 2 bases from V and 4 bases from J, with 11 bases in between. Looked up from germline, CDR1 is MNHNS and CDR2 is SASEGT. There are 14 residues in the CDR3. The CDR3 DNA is TGTGCCAGCAGTGAATTGAGTATTGGCTATGGCTACACCTTC. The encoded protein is CASSELSIGYGYTF.

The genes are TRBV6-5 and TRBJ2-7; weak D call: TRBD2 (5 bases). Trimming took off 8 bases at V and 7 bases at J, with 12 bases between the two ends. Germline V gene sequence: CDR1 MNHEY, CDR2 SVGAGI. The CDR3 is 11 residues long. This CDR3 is CASERRGEQYF. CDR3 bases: TGTGCCAGCGAGCGGCGAGGGGAGCAGTACTTC.

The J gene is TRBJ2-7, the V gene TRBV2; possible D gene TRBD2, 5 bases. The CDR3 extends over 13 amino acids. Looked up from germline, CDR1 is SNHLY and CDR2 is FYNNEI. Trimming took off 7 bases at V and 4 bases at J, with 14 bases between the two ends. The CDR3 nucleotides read TGTGCCAGCACCGGGGAGCTCGGGTACGAGCAGTACTTC. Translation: CASTGELGYEQYF.

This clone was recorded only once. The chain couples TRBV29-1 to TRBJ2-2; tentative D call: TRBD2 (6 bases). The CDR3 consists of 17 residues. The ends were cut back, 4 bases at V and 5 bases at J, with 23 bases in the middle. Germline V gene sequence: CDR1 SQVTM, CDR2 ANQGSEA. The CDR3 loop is CSVVTIGGSGWTGELFF. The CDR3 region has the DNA TGCAGCGTTGTCACGATCGGGGGTTCGGGGTGGACCGGGGAGCTGTTTTTT.

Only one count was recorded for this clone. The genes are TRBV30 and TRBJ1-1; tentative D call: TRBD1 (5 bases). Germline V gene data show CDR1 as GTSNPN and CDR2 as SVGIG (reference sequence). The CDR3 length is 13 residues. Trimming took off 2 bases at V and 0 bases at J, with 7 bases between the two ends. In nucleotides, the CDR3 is TGTGCCTGGAGTCCAGGGATGAACACTGAAGCTTTCTTT. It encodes CAWSPGMNTEAFF.

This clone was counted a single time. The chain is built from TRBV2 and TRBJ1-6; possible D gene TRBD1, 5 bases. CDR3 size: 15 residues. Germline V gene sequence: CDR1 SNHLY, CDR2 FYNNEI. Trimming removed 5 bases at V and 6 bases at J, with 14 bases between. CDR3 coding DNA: TGTGCCAGCAGTTCCAGGGACGGCATTAATTCACCCCTCCACTTT. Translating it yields CASSSRDGINSPLHF.

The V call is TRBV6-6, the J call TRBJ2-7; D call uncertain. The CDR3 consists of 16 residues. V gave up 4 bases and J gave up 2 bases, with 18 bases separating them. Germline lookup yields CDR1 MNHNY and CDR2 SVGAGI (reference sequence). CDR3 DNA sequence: TGTGCCAGCAGTTCCCCCGTGGGCCCCCAGGCCTACGAGCAGTACTTC. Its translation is CASSSPVGPQAYEQYF.

CDR3 amino acids: CASSPWTGDKNIQYF. In nucleotides, the CDR3 is TGTGCCAGCAGCCCTTGGACAGGGGACAAAAACATTCAGTACTTC. The rearrangement uses TRBV5-8 and TRBJ2-4, with 9 bases that match TRBD1. Per the germline V gene, CDR1 is SGHTS and CDR2 is YDEGEE. The CDR3 spans 15 residues. V was pared by 4 bases and J by 3 bases, with 5 bases of the junction left unmatched.

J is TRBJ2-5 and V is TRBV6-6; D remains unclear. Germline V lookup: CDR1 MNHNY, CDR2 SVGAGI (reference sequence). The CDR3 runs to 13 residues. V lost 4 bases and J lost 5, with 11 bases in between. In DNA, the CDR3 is TGTGCCAGCAGTTCCCCGGTCGGCGAGACCCAGTACTTC. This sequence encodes CASSSPVGETQYF.

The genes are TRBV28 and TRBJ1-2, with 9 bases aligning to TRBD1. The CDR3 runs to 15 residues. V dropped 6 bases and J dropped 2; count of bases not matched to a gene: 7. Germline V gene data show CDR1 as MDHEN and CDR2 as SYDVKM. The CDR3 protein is CASSPRDRGNYGYTF. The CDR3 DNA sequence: TGTGCCAGCAGCCCGAGAGACAGGGGGAACTATGGCTACACCTTC.

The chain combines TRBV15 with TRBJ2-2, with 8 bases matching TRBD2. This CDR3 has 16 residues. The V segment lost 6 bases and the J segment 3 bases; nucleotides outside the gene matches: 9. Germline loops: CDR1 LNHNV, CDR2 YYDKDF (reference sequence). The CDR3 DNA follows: TGTGCCACCAGTGAACCGGGGGGGACCCACACCGGGGAGCTGTTTTTT. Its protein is CATSEPGGTHTGELFF.

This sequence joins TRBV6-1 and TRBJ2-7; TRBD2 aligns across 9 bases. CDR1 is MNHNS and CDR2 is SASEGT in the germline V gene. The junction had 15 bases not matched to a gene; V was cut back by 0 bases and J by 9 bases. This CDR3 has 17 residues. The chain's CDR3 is CASSEALFASGAQGQYF. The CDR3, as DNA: TGTGCCAGCAGTGAAGCGCTCTTCGCTAGCGGGGCTCAAGGGCAGTACTTC.

The CDR3 here is CASSPLTSVVVDTQYF. The CDR3 bases are TGTGCCAGCAGCCCCCTGACTAGCGTTGTAGTAGATACGCAGTATTTT. The V call is TRBV7-2, the J call TRBJ2-3; 8 bases align to TRBD2. The CDR3 spans 16 residues. Trimming took 5 bases from V and 5 from J; bases not matched to a gene: 12. Germline V gene lookup returns CDR1 SGHTA and CDR2 FQGNSA. The full variable domain, completed using reference TRBV7-2 and TRBJ2-3, is GAGVSQSPSNKVTEKGKDVELRCDPISGHTALYWYRQSLGQGLEFLIYFQGNSAPDKSGLPSDRFSAERTGGSVSTLTIQRTQQEDSAVYLCASSPLTSVVVDTQYFGPGTRLTVL.

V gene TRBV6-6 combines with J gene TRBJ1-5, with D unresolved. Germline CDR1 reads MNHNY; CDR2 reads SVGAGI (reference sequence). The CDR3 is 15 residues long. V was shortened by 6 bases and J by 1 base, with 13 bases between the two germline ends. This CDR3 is CASRFGKSSNQPQHF. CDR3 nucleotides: TGTGCCAGCAGATTCGGGAAATCCAGCAATCAGCCCCAGCATTTT.

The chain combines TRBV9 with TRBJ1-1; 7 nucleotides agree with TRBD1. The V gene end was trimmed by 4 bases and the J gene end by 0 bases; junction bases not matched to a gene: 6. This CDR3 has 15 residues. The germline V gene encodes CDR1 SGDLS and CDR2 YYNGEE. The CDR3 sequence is CASSPETGMNTEAFF. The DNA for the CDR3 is TGTGCCAGCAGCCCCGAGACAGGGATGAACACTGAAGCTTTCTTT.

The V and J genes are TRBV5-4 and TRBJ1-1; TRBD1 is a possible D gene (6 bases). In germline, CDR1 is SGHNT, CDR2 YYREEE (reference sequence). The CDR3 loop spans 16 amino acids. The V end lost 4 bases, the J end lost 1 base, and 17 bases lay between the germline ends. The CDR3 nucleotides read TGTGCCAGCAGCCCCGGACAGTTTTACTCGAACACTGAAGCTTTCTTT. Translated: CASSPGQFYSNTEAFF. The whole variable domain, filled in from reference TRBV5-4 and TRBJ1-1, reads ETGVTQSPTHLIKTRGQQVTLRCSSQSGHNTVSWYQQALGQGPQFIFQYYREEENGRGNFPPRFSGLQFPNYSSELNVNALELDDSALYLCASSPGQFYSNTEAFFGQGTRLTVV.

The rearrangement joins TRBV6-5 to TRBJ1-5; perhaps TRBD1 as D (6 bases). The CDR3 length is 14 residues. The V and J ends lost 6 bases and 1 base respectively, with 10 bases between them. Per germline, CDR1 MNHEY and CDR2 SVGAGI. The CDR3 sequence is CASSRGASNQPQHF. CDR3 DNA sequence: TGTGCCAGCAGCAGGGGCGCGAGCAATCAGCCCCAGCATTTT.